A selection of T cell receptor beta chains follows, all from one sample in a study of identical twins. TCRdb independently ran MiXCR on the 5' RACE reads; one entry per CDR3 protein. The sample holds more than 1.5 million distinct CDR3 sequences; more than 30% are singletons and the top ten take about 0.27%. Sequenced sample: cord blood. These receptors all stem from a newborn girl in good health. The CDR3 runs from the conserved cysteine through the conserved F or W. A D gene is named only where the DNA matches it firmly. Clone size is shown for a subset of rows, as once, few, many or a class of expanded clone.

cdr3_nt: TGTGCCAGCAGGGAGGGGGCGCAGGTCTATGGCTACACCTTC
cdr3_aa: CASREGAQVYGYTF
j_call: TRBJ1-2
d_call: TRBD1
clone_size: few
v_call: TRBV6-6

cdr3_nt: TGCAGTGCTGGAGGTGGACAGAGCTCCTACAATGAGCAGTTCTTC
cdr3_aa: CSAGGGQSSYNEQFF
j_call: TRBJ2-1
d_call: .
clone_size: .
v_call: TRBV20-1

cdr3_nt: TGTGCCATCAGTGAGTCTGAAGACAGAACCCAGTACTTC
cdr3_aa: CAISESEDRTQYF
j_call: TRBJ2-5
d_call: .
clone_size: few
v_call: TRBV10-3

cdr3_nt: TGCAGTGCCCCCGGGACGTATGCCCAAGAGACCCAGTACTTC
cdr3_aa: CSAPGTYAQETQYF
j_call: TRBJ2-5
d_call: .
clone_size: .
v_call: TRBV20-1

cdr3_nt: TGTGCCAGCTCACCAGGGGCAAACTACAATGAGCAGTTCTTC
cdr3_aa: CASSPGANYNEQFF
j_call: TRBJ2-1
d_call: .
clone_size: .
v_call: TRBV18

cdr3_nt: TGCGCCAGCAGCCAAGGGGTACGGACAGGGAGCACAGATACGCAGTATTTT
cdr3_aa: CASSQGVRTGSTDTQYF
j_call: TRBJ2-3
d_call: TRBD1
clone_size: .
v_call: TRBV4-1

cdr3_nt: TGTGCCAGTAGTATAGCCCAGCCTGGTGGCTACACCTTC
cdr3_aa: CASSIAQPGGYTF
j_call: TRBJ1-2
d_call: .
clone_size: .
v_call: TRBV19

cdr3_nt: TGTGCCAGCAGCCAAGAGGGAAACATTCAGTACTTC
cdr3_aa: CASSQEGNIQYF
j_call: TRBJ2-4
d_call: .
clone_size: many
v_call: TRBV4-2

cdr3_nt: TGCAGCGTTGACAGGGCTCATAACTATGGCTACACCTTC
cdr3_aa: CSVDRAHNYGYTF
j_call: TRBJ1-2
d_call: .
clone_size: few
v_call: TRBV29-1

cdr3_nt: TGCGCCAGCAGCTTGTTGCAGGGGACCTACGAGCAGTACTTC
cdr3_aa: CASSLLQGTYEQYF
j_call: TRBJ2-7
d_call: .
clone_size: few
v_call: TRBV5-1

cdr3_nt: TGTGCCAGCAGCTTGGCCTTTGCAGCGGATCTTGAAAAACTGTTTTTT
cdr3_aa: CASSLAFAADLEKLFF
j_call: TRBJ1-4
d_call: .
clone_size: .
v_call: TRBV5-5

cdr3_nt: TGTGCCAGCACTGACTGGGGAGGAGAGCAGTTCTTC
cdr3_aa: CASTDWGGEQFF
j_call: TRBJ2-1
d_call: .
clone_size: .
v_call: TRBV27

cdr3_nt: TGTGCCAGCTCACCAGGCCGGGGGCCCCAGCATTTT
cdr3_aa: CASSPGRGPQHF
j_call: TRBJ1-5
d_call: .
clone_size: .
v_call: TRBV18

cdr3_nt: TGTGCCAGCAGCTTAGGTTTGCTTTTCCAGGTCCCGAAATACGAGCAGTACTTC
cdr3_aa: CASSLGLLFQVPKYEQYF
j_call: TRBJ2-7
d_call: .
clone_size: few
v_call: TRBV11-2

cdr3_nt: TGTGCCAGCAGTTATTCTTTAGCGGGAGGGAACACAGATACGCAGTATTTT
cdr3_aa: CASSYSLAGGNTDTQYF
j_call: TRBJ2-3
d_call: TRBD2
clone_size: few
v_call: TRBV6-6

cdr3_nt: TGCGCCAGCAGCTTGGCCGGGACAGACTACGAGCAGTACTTC
cdr3_aa: CASSLAGTDYEQYF
j_call: TRBJ2-7
d_call: TRBD1
clone_size: many
v_call: TRBV12-3/TRBV12-4

cdr3_nt: TGTGCCAGCAGCCCCCGACCTCGACTAGCCAAAAACATTCAGTACTTC
cdr3_aa: CASSPRPRLAKNIQYF
j_call: TRBJ2-4
d_call: .
clone_size: .
v_call: TRBV11-2

cdr3_nt: TGTGCCAGCAAAAGGACAACCTACGAGCAGTACTTC
cdr3_aa: CASKRTTYEQYF
j_call: TRBJ2-7
d_call: .
clone_size: many
v_call: TRBV2

cdr3_nt: TGTGCCAGCAGCCACCTCAGGGACAGTAATGGCTACACCTTC
cdr3_aa: CASSHLRDSNGYTF
j_call: TRBJ1-2
d_call: TRBD1
clone_size: .
v_call: TRBV28

cdr3_nt: TGCGCCAGCAGCAGGGCGGGAGCGACAGATACGCAGTATTTT
cdr3_aa: CASSRAGATDTQYF
j_call: TRBJ2-3
d_call: TRBD2
clone_size: .
v_call: TRBV5-1

cdr3_nt: TGTGCTAGTGGTTCGGGCAGCTCCTACGAGCAGTACTTC
cdr3_aa: CASGSGSSYEQYF
j_call: TRBJ2-7
d_call: .
clone_size: few
v_call: TRBV12-5

cdr3_nt: TGCAGTGCTAGGGCACCAGCCCTCCACTTT
cdr3_aa: CSARAPALHF
j_call: TRBJ1-6
d_call: .
clone_size: .
v_call: TRBV20-1

cdr3_nt: TGTGCCAGCAGCCACCGACAGCCGAACACTGAAGCTTTCTTT
cdr3_aa: CASSHRQPNTEAFF
j_call: TRBJ1-1
d_call: .
clone_size: .
v_call: TRBV3-1

cdr3_nt: TGTGCCAGCAGCTTCAGTTCGGGGGACCCCTACTCCTACGTGCAGTACTTC
cdr3_aa: CASSFSSGDPYSYVQYF
j_call: TRBJ2-7
d_call: .
clone_size: .
v_call: TRBV7-2

cdr3_nt: TGTGCCAGCAGTTCACTACAGGGGAGGGGCACTGAAGCTTTCTTT
cdr3_aa: CASSSLQGRGTEAFF
j_call: TRBJ1-1
d_call: TRBD1
clone_size: few
v_call: TRBV27

cdr3_nt: TGTGCCAGCAGCTTACTCCGGGGGCCTAGCACAGATACGCAGTATTTT
cdr3_aa: CASSLLRGPSTDTQYF
j_call: TRBJ2-3
d_call: .
clone_size: few
v_call: TRBV7-9

cdr3_nt: TGTGCCAGCTCACCATTTGGCGGGAGGGTCTCCTACGAGCAGTACTTC
cdr3_aa: CASSPFGGRVSYEQYF
j_call: TRBJ2-7
d_call: TRBD2
clone_size: .
v_call: TRBV18

cdr3_nt: TGCGCCAGCAGCTTGGCTCCGGGATCCGACGAGCAGTACTTC
cdr3_aa: CASSLAPGSDEQYF
j_call: TRBJ2-7
d_call: .
clone_size: .
v_call: TRBV5-1

cdr3_nt: TGTGCCAGCAGCCAGATGGGGACAGTCTACAATGAGCAGTTCTTC
cdr3_aa: CASSQMGTVYNEQFF
j_call: TRBJ2-1
d_call: TRBD1
clone_size: few
v_call: TRBV14

cdr3_nt: TGTGCCAGCAGCGTAGAAGTGCAGGGGACCTATGGCTACACCTTC
cdr3_aa: CASSVEVQGTYGYTF
j_call: TRBJ1-2
d_call: .
clone_size: .
v_call: TRBV9

cdr3_nt: TGTGCCATCAGTGGCTGGGGACGGACAGAAGCTTTCTTT
cdr3_aa: CAISGWGRTEAFF
j_call: TRBJ1-1
d_call: .
clone_size: few
v_call: TRBV10-3

cdr3_nt: TGTGCCAGCAGCGTAGACCTAGCGGGAGGTACAGATACGCAGTATTTT
cdr3_aa: CASSVDLAGGTDTQYF
j_call: TRBJ2-3
d_call: TRBD2
clone_size: .
v_call: TRBV9

cdr3_nt: TGCGCCAGCAGCCCTACCGGGACTAGCGGGAGTCTCGCAGATACGCAGTATTTT
cdr3_aa: CASSPTGTSGSLADTQYF
j_call: TRBJ2-3
d_call: TRBD2
clone_size: .
v_call: TRBV5-1

cdr3_nt: TGTGCCAGCAGCCTTTCACGAAAGACTAGCGGGAGATTGTTACGACAGTACTTC
cdr3_aa: CASSLSRKTSGRLLRQYF
j_call: TRBJ2-7
d_call: TRBD2
clone_size: few
v_call: TRBV3-1

cdr3_nt: TGTGCCAGCAGCCATACGGGGGGGCACGATACGCAGTATTTT
cdr3_aa: CASSHTGGHDTQYF
j_call: TRBJ2-3
d_call: TRBD2
clone_size: few
v_call: TRBV3-1

cdr3_nt: TGTGCCAGCAGCCCCGGGGCGAGAGTTGGAGAGCAGTACTTC
cdr3_aa: CASSPGARVGEQYF
j_call: TRBJ2-5
d_call: .
clone_size: .
v_call: TRBV16

cdr3_nt: TGTGCCAGCAGCTCCAAGACTAGCGTCCACGAGCAGTACTTC
cdr3_aa: CASSSKTSVHEQYF
j_call: TRBJ2-7
d_call: TRBD2
clone_size: few
v_call: TRBV7-6

cdr3_nt: TGCAGTGCTGCTGAGAACACGAGGCAGTACTTC
cdr3_aa: CSAAENTRQYF
j_call: TRBJ2-7
d_call: .
clone_size: few
v_call: TRBV20-1

cdr3_nt: TGCGCCAGCAGCCGGCTGGCAGGGGGATTTGCTGAAGCTTTCTTT
cdr3_aa: CASSRLAGGFAEAFF
j_call: TRBJ1-1
d_call: TRBD1
clone_size: .
v_call: TRBV4-1

cdr3_nt: TGCAGTGCTAGAGATCCCTTAAGCGGGGACCCCTACGAGCAGTACTTC
cdr3_aa: CSARDPLSGDPYEQYF
j_call: TRBJ2-7
d_call: TRBD2
clone_size: .
v_call: TRBV20-1

cdr3_nt: TGCAGCGTGACAGGGGGCTACGAGCAGTACTTC
cdr3_aa: CSVTGGYEQYF
j_call: TRBJ2-7
d_call: TRBD1
clone_size: many
v_call: TRBV29-1

cdr3_nt: TGTGCCAGCAGTGCCCTGGAAGGCTATCCCGGGCAGTTCTTC
cdr3_aa: CASSALEGYPGQFF
j_call: TRBJ2-1
d_call: .
clone_size: .
v_call: TRBV6-1

cdr3_nt: TGCAGTGCTAGAGATCCCACTAGCGGGGCGTACAATGAGCAGTTCTTC
cdr3_aa: CSARDPTSGAYNEQFF
j_call: TRBJ2-1
d_call: TRBD2
clone_size: .
v_call: TRBV20-1

cdr3_nt: TGTGCCAGCAGTCGACAGGGGAGCGGTCCAGAGACCCAGTACTTC
cdr3_aa: CASSRQGSGPETQYF
j_call: TRBJ2-5
d_call: TRBD1
clone_size: few
v_call: TRBV12-3/TRBV12-4

cdr3_nt: TGTGCCAGCAGCTTAGTCTCTACTAGCGGGGCCCTTAGCACAGATATGCAGTATTTT
cdr3_aa: CASSLVSTSGALSTDMQYF
j_call: TRBJ2-3
d_call: TRBD2
clone_size: .
v_call: TRBV7-2

cdr3_nt: TGTGCCAGCACCAGAAGGGGAACACGTAATGAAAAACTGTTTTTT
cdr3_aa: CASTRRGTRNEKLFF
j_call: TRBJ1-4
d_call: .
clone_size: few
v_call: TRBV28

cdr3_nt: TGTGCCAGCAGCCCGTCGGGGAACCAAGAGACCCAGTACTTC
cdr3_aa: CASSPSGNQETQYF
j_call: TRBJ2-5
d_call: .
clone_size: once
v_call: TRBV7-9

cdr3_nt: TGTGCCATCCTGAGGCTTGGACGGGGAGAGACCCAGTACTTC
cdr3_aa: CAILRLGRGETQYF
j_call: TRBJ2-5
d_call: .
clone_size: .
v_call: TRBV2

cdr3_nt: TGTGCCAGCAGCTCCGCCACTGGACAGGGACCGTACTTC
cdr3_aa: CASSSATGQGPYF
j_call: TRBJ2-4
d_call: TRBD1
clone_size: few
v_call: TRBV5-8

cdr3_nt: TGTGCCAGCAGCTTCAATGGAGGCAGCTATAATTCACCCCTCCACTTT
cdr3_aa: CASSFNGGSYNSPLHF
j_call: TRBJ1-6
d_call: .
clone_size: .
v_call: TRBV3-1

cdr3_nt: TGTGCCAGCAGCTCTTACAGGGAGGAAAATTCACCCCTCCACTTT
cdr3_aa: CASSSYREENSPLHF
j_call: TRBJ1-6
d_call: .
clone_size: .
v_call: TRBV5-4

cdr3_nt: TGCAGTGCTAGGGTCCGGGCAGGGACCTACAATGAGCAGTTCTTC
cdr3_aa: CSARVRAGTYNEQFF
j_call: TRBJ2-1
d_call: .
clone_size: few
v_call: TRBV20-1

cdr3_nt: TGCGCCAGCAGGTCCTGGGTGGGGGGCCTCTACGAGCAGTACTTC
cdr3_aa: CASRSWVGGLYEQYF
j_call: TRBJ2-7
d_call: .
clone_size: .
v_call: TRBV5-1

cdr3_nt: TGTGCCAGCAGTGAATATTGGGATGACGGGGAGGATACGCAGTATTTT
cdr3_aa: CASSEYWDDGEDTQYF
j_call: TRBJ2-3
d_call: .
clone_size: .
v_call: TRBV25-1

cdr3_nt: TGTGCCAGCAGCCCTCTATACTCAGGCCAGAGGGGAACTGAAGCTTTCTTT
cdr3_aa: CASSPLYSGQRGTEAFF
j_call: TRBJ1-1
d_call: .
clone_size: .
v_call: TRBV7-8

cdr3_nt: TGTGCCAGCAGCAATGGAGGTTCCGGGACTAGCGCCTACGAGCAGTACTTC
cdr3_aa: CASSNGGSGTSAYEQYF
j_call: TRBJ2-7
d_call: .
clone_size: few
v_call: TRBV21-1

cdr3_nt: TGCGCCAGCAGCTTGGTCGAGACACAGGATAACTATGGCTACACCTTC
cdr3_aa: CASSLVETQDNYGYTF
j_call: TRBJ1-2
d_call: .
clone_size: few
v_call: TRBV5-1

cdr3_nt: TGTGCCAGCCCTTTACGGGAAAGCACAGATACGCAGTATTTT
cdr3_aa: CASPLRESTDTQYF
j_call: TRBJ2-3
d_call: .
clone_size: .
v_call: TRBV2

cdr3_nt: TGTGCCAGCAGCCGGGTAGATTCACCCCTCCACTTT
cdr3_aa: CASSRVDSPLHF
j_call: TRBJ1-6
d_call: .
clone_size: .
v_call: TRBV11-2

cdr3_nt: TGTGCCAGCAGCCAAGATTGGGCCATATGGAGCTCCTACAATGAGCAGTTCTTC
cdr3_aa: CASSQDWAIWSSYNEQFF
j_call: TRBJ2-1
d_call: .
clone_size: few
v_call: TRBV14